This TCR beta chain was observed in a study of response to subunit inactivated influenza vaccine. Study-wide results and caveats: T cells newly recruited by each seasonal influenza vaccination are few, the authors suggested.

TCRdb ran MiXCR on the RT-PCR reads and lists one entry per CDR3 protein. The table records hundreds of thousands of distinct CDR3 sequences, over 11% of them present only once. This clonotype was counted ten times or more. Antigen unknown. This material consisted of PBMCs from blood, taken less than 15 days before vaccination. The TCR originated in a man aged 50 to 60 who received an inactivated influenza vaccine.

The chain's CDR3 is CATSTLGDTQYF. The CDR3 DNA reads as TGTGCCACCAGTACCCTCGGAGATACGCAGTATTTT. V usage is TRBV24-1 and J usage is TRBJ2-3; D is unresolved. Germline CDR1 reads KGHDR; CDR2 reads SFDVKD. V was pared by 6 bases and J by 5 bases, with 8 bases between. The CDR3 totals 12 residues.